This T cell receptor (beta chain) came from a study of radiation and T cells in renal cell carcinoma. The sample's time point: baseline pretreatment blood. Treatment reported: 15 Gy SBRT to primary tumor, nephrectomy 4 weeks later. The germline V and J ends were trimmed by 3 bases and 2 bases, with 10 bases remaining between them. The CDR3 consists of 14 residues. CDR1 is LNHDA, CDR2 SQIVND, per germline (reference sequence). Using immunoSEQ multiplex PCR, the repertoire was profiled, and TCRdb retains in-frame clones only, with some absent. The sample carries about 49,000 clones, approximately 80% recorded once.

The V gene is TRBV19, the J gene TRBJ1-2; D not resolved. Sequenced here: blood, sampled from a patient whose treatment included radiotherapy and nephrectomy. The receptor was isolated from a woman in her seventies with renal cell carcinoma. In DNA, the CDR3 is TGTGCCAGTAGTATGACCCGGATGAACTATGGCTACACCTTC. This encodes CASSMTRMNYGYTF.